This T cell receptor (beta chain) comes out of a study of T cells in Graves' hyperthyroidism and ophthalmopathy. Trimming left V 0 bases short and J 6 bases short, with 20 bases between. CDR3 length: 18 residues. CDR1 LGHDT and CDR2 YNNKEL come from the germline V gene (reference sequence). TCR beta CDR3 sequences were amplified from RNA transcripts. TCR CDR3 underwent first-round RT-PCR with the HTBI primer set. TCRdb used MiXCR to reprocess the multiplex PCR reads, holding one entry per CDR3 protein. In the table there are 250,000 to 300,000 distinct CDR3 sequences, about an eighth of which are singletons. This clonotype was counted at least ten times.

Material for sequencing was blood. The V call is TRBV3-1, the J call TRBJ2-2; tentative D call: TRBD1 (5 bases). The TCR sequence derives from a woman aged 25 to 45 with Graves' hyperthyroidism that later progressed to Graves' ophthalmopathy. The CDR3 region is CASSQEDWGGSEAGELFF. In nucleotides, the CDR3 is TGTGCCAGCAGCCAAGAGGATTGGGGCGGCTCTGAGGCCGGGGAGCTGTTTTTT. The variable domain in full, completed from reference TRBV3-1 and TRBJ2-2, reads DTAVSQTPKYLVTQMGNDKSIKCEQNLGHDTMYWYKQDSKKFLKIMFSYNNKELIINETVPNRFSPKSPDKAHLNLHINSLELGDSAVYFCASSQEDWGGSEAGELFFGEGSRLTVL.